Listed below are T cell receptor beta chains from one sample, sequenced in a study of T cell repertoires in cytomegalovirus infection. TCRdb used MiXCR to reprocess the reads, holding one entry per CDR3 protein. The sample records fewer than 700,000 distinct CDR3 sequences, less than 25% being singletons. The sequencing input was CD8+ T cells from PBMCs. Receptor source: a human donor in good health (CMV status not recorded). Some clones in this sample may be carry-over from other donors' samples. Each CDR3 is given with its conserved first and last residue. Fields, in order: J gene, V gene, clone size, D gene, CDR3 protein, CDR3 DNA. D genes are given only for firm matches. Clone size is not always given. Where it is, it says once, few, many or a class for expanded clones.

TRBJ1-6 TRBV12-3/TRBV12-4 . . CASTSGPVNSPLHF TGTGCCAGCACCTCCGGCCCCGTCAATTCACCCCTCCACTTT
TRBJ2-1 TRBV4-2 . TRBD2 CASSQDRGGRYNEQFF TGTGCCAGCAGCCAAGATCGCGGGGGTCGATACAATGAGCAGTTCTTC
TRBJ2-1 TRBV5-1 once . CASSLQVEQFF TGCGCCAGCAGCTTGCAGGTAGAGCAGTTCTTC
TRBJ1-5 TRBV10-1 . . CASSEPERSLLPYSNQPQHF TGCGCCAGCAGTGAGCCAGAGCGGTCTTTGTTACCTTATAGCAATCAGCCCCAGCATTTT
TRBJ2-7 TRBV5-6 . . CASSLDGEIYEQYF TGTGCCAGCAGCTTGGATGGAGAGATATACGAGCAGTACTTC
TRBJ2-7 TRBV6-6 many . CASSYSISYEQYF TGTGCCAGCAGTTACTCTATCTCCTACGAGCAGTACTTC
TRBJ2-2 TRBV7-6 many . CASSLFGELFF TGTGCCAGCAGCTTGTTTGGGGAGCTGTTTTTT
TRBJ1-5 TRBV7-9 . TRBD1 CASSVGTDSNQPQHF TGTGCCAGCAGCGTCGGGACAGATAGCAATCAGCCCCAGCATTTT
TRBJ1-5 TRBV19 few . CATEPLGGLSNQPQHF TGTGCCACCGAACCCTTGGGGGGCTTAAGCAATCAGCCCCAGCATTTT
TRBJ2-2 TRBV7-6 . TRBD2 CASSSPPLASSAANTGELFF TGTGCCAGCAGCTCGCCTCCACTAGCGAGTTCTGCCGCGAACACCGGGGAGCTGTTTTTT